Listed here is a single T cell receptor (beta chain). The libraries were made with immunoSEQ v3. Clones were read by immunoSEQ multiplex PCR, and TCRdb kept only the in-frame ones, dropping some. This table holds some 90,000 clones, about 71% found once. The entry originates in a study of TIL therapy for anti-PD-1-resistant metastatic lung cancer. Across the study: Median patient age was 54, ranging roughly 38-75 years.

The CDR3 consists of 15 residues. V was cut by 3 bases and J by 3 bases, with 12 bases left in between. Germline V gene lookup returns CDR1 MDHEN and CDR2 SYDVKM. This sample's time point: pre-treatment sample, taken before nivolumab and TIL therapy. Tumor tissue came from excised metastases, mostly pleural nodules or supraclavicular lymph nodes. This TCR was recovered from a person aged 30 to 80 with non-small cell lung cancer. The sample in question was tumor tissue, obtained at baseline. This sequence joins TRBV28 and TRBJ1-5, with a weak D call TRBD1 (5 bases). In nucleotides, the CDR3 is TGTGCCAGCAGTTTCCCCCGGGGGATCAATCAGCCCCAGCATTTT. It encodes CASSFPRGINQPQHF.